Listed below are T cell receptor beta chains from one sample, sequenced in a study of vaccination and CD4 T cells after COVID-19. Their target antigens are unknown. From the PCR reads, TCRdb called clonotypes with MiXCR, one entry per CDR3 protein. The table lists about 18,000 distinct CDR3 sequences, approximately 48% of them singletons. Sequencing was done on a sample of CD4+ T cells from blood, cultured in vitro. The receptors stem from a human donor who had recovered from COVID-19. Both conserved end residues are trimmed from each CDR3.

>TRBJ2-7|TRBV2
ASILRDLSYEQY
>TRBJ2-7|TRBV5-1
ASSPGTTSYEQY
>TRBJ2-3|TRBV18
ASSPNQQSTDTQY
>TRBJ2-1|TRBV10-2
ASSAAGGHEQF
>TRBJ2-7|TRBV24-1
ATSEKTGGRSEQY
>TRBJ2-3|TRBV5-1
ASSRNLRLSSTDTQY
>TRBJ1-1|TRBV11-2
ASSIVRGDFGAEAF
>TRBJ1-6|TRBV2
ASSTATGADSPLH
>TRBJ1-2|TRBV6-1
ASGQGAGGYT
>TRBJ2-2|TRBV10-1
ASSDPSAGELF
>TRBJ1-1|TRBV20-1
SARASLGAGVHGTEAF
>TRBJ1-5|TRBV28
ASSFNGARYQPQH
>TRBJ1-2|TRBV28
ASSFGSYGYT
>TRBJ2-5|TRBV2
ASRLDAGGLGETQY
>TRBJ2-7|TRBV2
ASRAHSGHKN
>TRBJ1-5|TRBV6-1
ASSPRRDNQPQH
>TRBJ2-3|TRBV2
ASSGLAGGEDTQY
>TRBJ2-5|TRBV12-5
ASGLSGGQETQY
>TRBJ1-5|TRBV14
ASSQLGQGEPQH
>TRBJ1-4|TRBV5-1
ASSPRQASEKLF
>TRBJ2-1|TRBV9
ASGIAGISEQF
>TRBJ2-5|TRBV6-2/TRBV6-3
ASSYGSGDQETQY